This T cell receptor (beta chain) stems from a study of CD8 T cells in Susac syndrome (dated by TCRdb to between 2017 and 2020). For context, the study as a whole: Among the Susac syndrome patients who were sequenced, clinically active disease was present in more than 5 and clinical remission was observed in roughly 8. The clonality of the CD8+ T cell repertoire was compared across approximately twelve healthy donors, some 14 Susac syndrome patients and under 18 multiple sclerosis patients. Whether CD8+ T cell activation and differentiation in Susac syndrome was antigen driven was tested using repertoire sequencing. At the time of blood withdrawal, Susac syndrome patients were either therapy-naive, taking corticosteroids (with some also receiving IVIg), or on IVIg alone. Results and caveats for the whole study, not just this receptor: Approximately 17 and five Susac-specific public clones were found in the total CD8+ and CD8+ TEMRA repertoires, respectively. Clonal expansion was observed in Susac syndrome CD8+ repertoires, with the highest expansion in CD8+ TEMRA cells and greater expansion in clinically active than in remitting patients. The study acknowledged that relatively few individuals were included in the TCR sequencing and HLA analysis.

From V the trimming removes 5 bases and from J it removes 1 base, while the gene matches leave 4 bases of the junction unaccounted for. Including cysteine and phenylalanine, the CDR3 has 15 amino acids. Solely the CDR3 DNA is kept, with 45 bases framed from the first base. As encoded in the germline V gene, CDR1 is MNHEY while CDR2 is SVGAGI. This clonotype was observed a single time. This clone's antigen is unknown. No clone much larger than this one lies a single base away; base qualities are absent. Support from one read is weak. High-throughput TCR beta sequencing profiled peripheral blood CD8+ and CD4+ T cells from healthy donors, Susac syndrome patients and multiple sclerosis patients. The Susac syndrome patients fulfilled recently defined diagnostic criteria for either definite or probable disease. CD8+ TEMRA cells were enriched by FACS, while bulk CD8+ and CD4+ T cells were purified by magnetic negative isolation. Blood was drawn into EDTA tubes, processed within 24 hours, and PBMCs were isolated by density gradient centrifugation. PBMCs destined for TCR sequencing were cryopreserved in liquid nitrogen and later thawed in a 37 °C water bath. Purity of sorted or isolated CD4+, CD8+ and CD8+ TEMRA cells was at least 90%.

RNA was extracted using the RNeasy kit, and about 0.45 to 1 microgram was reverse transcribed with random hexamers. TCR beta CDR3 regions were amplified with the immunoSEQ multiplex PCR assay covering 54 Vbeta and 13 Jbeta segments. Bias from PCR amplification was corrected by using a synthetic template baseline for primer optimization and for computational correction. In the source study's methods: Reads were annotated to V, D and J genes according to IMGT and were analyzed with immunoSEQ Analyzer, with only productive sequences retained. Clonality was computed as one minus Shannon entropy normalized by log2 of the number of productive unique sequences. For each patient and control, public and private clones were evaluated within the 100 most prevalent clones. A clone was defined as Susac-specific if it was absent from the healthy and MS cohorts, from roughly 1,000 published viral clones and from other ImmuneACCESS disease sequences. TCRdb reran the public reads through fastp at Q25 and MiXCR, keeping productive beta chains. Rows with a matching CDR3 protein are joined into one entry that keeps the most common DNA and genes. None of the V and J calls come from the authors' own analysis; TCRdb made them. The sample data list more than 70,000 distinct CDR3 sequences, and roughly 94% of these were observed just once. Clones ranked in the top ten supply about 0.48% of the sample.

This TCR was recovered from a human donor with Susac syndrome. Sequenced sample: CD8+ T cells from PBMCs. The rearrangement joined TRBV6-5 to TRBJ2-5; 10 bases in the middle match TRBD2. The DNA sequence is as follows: TGTGCCAGCAGTCATAGCGGGGGGACCCAAGAGACCCAGTACTTC. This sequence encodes CASSHSGGTQETQYF.